Shown below are 26 T cell receptor beta chains from a single sample sequenced in a study of spatial heterogeneity in lung cancer. TCRdb processed the 5' RACE reads anew with MiXCR; each CDR3 protein has one entry. Among tens of thousands of distinct CDR3 sequences listed, 9.5% to 15% were seen once. Time point noted: sample taken at primary tumor resection. Whole RNA came from tumor, nontumor lung or frozen PBMC and was sequenced without being sorted. The material sequenced was PBMCs, taken at surgery. The receptors derive from a male donor with early-stage non-small cell lung cancer.

Many counts were recorded for this clonotype. In DNA form, the CDR3 reads TGTGCCAGCAGCTTTAGCGGGGGGGTTTACGAGCAGTACTTC. Amino acids: CASSFSGGVYEQYF. The chain recombines TRBV7-2 with TRBJ2-7; 11 bases map to TRBD2. CDR3 size: 14 residues. V was pared by 3 bases and J by 4 bases, with 2 bases of the junction left unmatched. The germline V gene has CDR1 SGHTA and CDR2 FQGNSA. The full variable domain, in which reference TRBV7-2 and TRBJ2-7 provide the parts outside the CDR3, is GAGVSQSPSNKVTEKGKDVELRCDPISGHTALYWYRQSLGQGLEFLIYFQGNSAPDKSGLPSDRFSAERTGGSVSTLTIQRTQQEDSAVYLCASSFSGGVYEQYFGPGTRLTVT.

V gene TRBV6-2 or TRBV6-3 combines with J gene TRBJ2-5; the D gene is possibly TRBD2 (5 bases). This CDR3 has 14 residues. The V gene's germline CDR1 is MNHEY and CDR2 SVGEGT. V lost 9 bases and J 2 bases, leaving 16 bases between the germline ends. CDR3 region: CASNLGRTQETQYF. The CDR3 nucleotides are TGTGCCAGTAACTTGGGGAGAACGCAAGAGACCCAGTACTTC.

V and J are TRBV20-1 and TRBJ2-7, with TRBD2 matching 10 bases. The CDR3 runs 15 residues. CDR1 is DFQATT and CDR2 is SNEGSKA in the germline V gene (reference sequence). Trimming at V came to 6 bases and at J to 5 bases, leaving 13 bases not matched to a gene. The CDR3 DNA sequence: TGCAGTGCGCCTAAACCGGGACTAGCGAGTCACGAGCAGTACTTC. As protein: CSAPKPGLASHEQYF.

DNA of the CDR3: TGTGCCAGCAGTCCCTTCAATGAGCAGTTCTTC. Protein sequence: CASSPFNEQFF. The chain uses TRBV12-3 or TRBV12-4 and TRBJ2-1; the D is unclear. CDR3 length equals 11 residues. V lost 5 bases and J 6 bases, leaving 5 bases between the germline ends.

This clonotype was detected only a few times. V usage is TRBV12-3 or TRBV12-4 and J usage is TRBJ1-1; 7 bases agree with TRBD1. The trim removed 6 bases at V and 11 bases at J, leaving 9 bases unmatched. The CDR3 loop spans 12 amino acids. CDR3 loop: CASSFGQERAFF. In nucleotides, the CDR3 is TGTGCCAGCAGCTTCGGACAGGAGAGGGCTTTCTTT.

This clonotype occurred many times. V is TRBV6-5 and J is TRBJ2-7; the D is unclear. This CDR3 spans 15 amino acids. Trimming shortened V by 2 bases and J by 4 bases, and 15 bases separated the two germline ends. CDR1 and CDR2 (germline): MNHEY, SVGAGI. CDR3 in DNA: TGTGCCAGCAGTTACCAGCCACCTCCGCTTTACGAGCAGTACTTC. This sequence encodes CASSYQPPPLYEQYF.

There are a few counts of this clonotype. The chain links TRBV2 to TRBJ2-1; perhaps TRBD2 as D (5 bases). The CDR3 spans 13 residues. Germline V CDR1 and CDR2: SNHLY, FYNNEI. The V end was cut by 7 bases, the J end by 5 bases, with 12 bases between. The CDR3 nucleotides are TGTGCCAGCAAGACAACTAGGAACAATGAGCAGTTCTTC. Protein: CASKTTRNNEQFF. Combining the CDR3 with reference TRBV2 and TRBJ2-1 gives the whole variable domain EPEVTQTPSHQVTQMGQEVILRCVPISNHLYFYWYRQILGQKVEFLVSFYNNEISEKSEIFDDQFSVERPDGSNFTLKIRSTKLEDSAMYFCASKTTRNNEQFFGPGTRLTVL.

The chain recombines TRBV28 with TRBJ2-2; either TRBD1 or TRBD2 may supply D (5 bases each). The V gene lost 3 bases and the J gene lost 6 bases, with 11 bases spanning the gap. The CDR3 sequence is 14 residues long. Germline CDR1 MDHEN, CDR2 SYDVKM. As DNA, the CDR3 is TGTGCCAGCAGTTTTCGGGGCGCAGCCGGGGAGCTGTTTTTT. Residues: CASSFRGAAGELFF.

This clonotype occurred many times. This chain uses TRBV24-1 with TRBJ2-2; either TRBD1 or TRBD2 may fit D (5 bases each). The CDR3 length is 16 residues. CDR1 is KGHDR, CDR2 SFDVKD, per germline. Trimming took 4 bases from V and 0 from J, leaving 11 bases between them. The chain's CDR3 is CATSDQGPPNTGELFF. CDR3 in DNA: TGTGCCACCAGTGACCAGGGACCCCCGAACACCGGGGAGCTGTTTTTT.

This clonotype was detected once. This chain joins TRBV20-1 and TRBJ1-1; D gene uncertain. The CDR3 loop spans 10 amino acids. Germline V gives CDR1 DFQATT, CDR2 SNEGSKA (reference sequence). Trimming stripped 3 bases from V and 4 bases from J, with 3 bases between. In DNA, the CDR3 is TGCAGTGCTAGTCGCACTGAAGCTTTCTTT. Protein sequence: CSASRTEAFF.

This clonotype was counted only a few times. The chain recombines TRBV27 with TRBJ2-5, with D possibly TRBD1 on 6 matching bases. The CDR3 is made up of 13 amino acids. Trimming left V 6 bases short and J 4 bases short, with 12 bases between. The germline V gene has CDR1 MNHEY and CDR2 SMNVEV (reference sequence). This chain's CDR3 is CASRDRLTETQYF. The CDR3 DNA reads as TGTGCCAGCAGAGACAGGTTGACAGAGACCCAGTACTTC.

This clonotype was recorded at least ten times. The chain joins TRBV20-1 to TRBJ2-3; no clear D. Germline V gene data show CDR1 as DFQATT and CDR2 as SNEGSKA (reference sequence). The CDR3 extends over 12 amino acids. V lost 1 base and J lost 5, with 7 bases in between. Here the CDR3 DNA reads TGCAGTGCTAGAGGCTTGGGAGATACGCAGTATTTT. Residues: CSARGLGDTQYF.

This clonotype came up once. The chain employs TRBV24-1 and TRBJ2-3, with 8 bases identical to TRBD2. The CDR3 is made up of 16 amino acids. Looked up from germline, CDR1 is KGHDR and CDR2 is SFDVKD. Losses at the gene ends were 5 bases for V and 0 bases for J; bases not matched to a gene: 6. The CDR3: CATSGARGVSTDTQYF. DNA of the CDR3: TGTGCCACCAGTGGCGCGCGGGGGGTTAGCACAGATACGCAGTATTTT.

This clonotype has at least ten counts. The DNA for the CDR3 is TGCAGTGCTAGATTGGAACAGGTCCTCTCCTACGAGCAGTACTTC. Protein: CSARLEQVLSYEQYF. V usage is TRBV20-1 and J usage is TRBJ2-7; D perhaps matches TRBD1 (5 bases). Trimming removed 2 bases at V and 0 bases at J, with 14 bases between. Germline lookup yields CDR1 DFQATT and CDR2 SNEGSKA (reference sequence). This CDR3 is built from 15 residues.

The CDR3 DNA reads as TGTGCCAGCAGTCGACTAGCGCGAGGGCGGCAGTATTTT. Translation: CASSRLARGRQYF. This sequence joins TRBV6-2 or TRBV6-3 and TRBJ2-3; TRBD2 matches at 8 bases. Losses at the gene ends were 5 bases for V and 11 bases for J; bases not matched to a gene: 9. The germline V gene has CDR1 MNHEY and CDR2 SVGEGT. The CDR3 covers 13 residues.

This clonotype has more than one count but fewer than ten. This chain links TRBV6-2 or TRBV6-3 with TRBJ1-5, with unresolved D. Germline V gene sequence: CDR1 MNHEY, CDR2 SVGEGT. V gave up 0 bases and J gave up 4 bases, with 7 bases separating them. The CDR3 runs 14 residues. CDR3: CASSYSNQNQPQHF. Here the CDR3 DNA reads TGTGCCAGCAGTTACTCGAATCAGAATCAGCCCCAGCATTTT.

This clonotype has just a few counts. The chain recombines TRBV28 with TRBJ2-7; D gene uncertain. This CDR3 region has 15 residues. CDR1 and CDR2 from the germline V gene are MDHEN and SYDVKM. Trimming left V 5 bases short and J 5 bases short, with 19 bases between. The CDR3 nucleotides are TGTGCCAGCAGTCCCCCCGGGCTCTGGGCCAACGAGCAGTACTTC. It encodes CASSPPGLWANEQYF.

This clonotype turned up a few times. J is TRBJ2-5 and V is TRBV18, with 7 bases fitting TRBD1. The V segment lost 6 bases and the J segment 5 bases; nucleotides outside the gene matches: 18. This CDR3 is 17 amino acids long. CDR1 and CDR2 (germline): KGHSH, LQKENI. CDR3 sequence: CASSRYPTGPPEETQYF. In nucleotides, the CDR3 is TGTGCCAGCTCGCGCTATCCGACAGGGCCCCCCGAGGAGACCCAGTACTTC.

This clonotype was counted many times. In DNA form, the CDR3 reads TGTGCCAGCACCCCAGCGGGGTTTGTAGATACGCAGTATTTT. Its protein product is CASTPAGFVDTQYF. V usage is TRBV12-3 or TRBV12-4 and J usage is TRBJ2-3; 7 bases agree with TRBD2. V gave up 7 bases and J gave up 5 bases; unmatched junction bases: 9. CDR3 length: 14 residues.

The CDR3: CASSQGLAGEETQYF. CDR3 sequence (DNA): TGTGCCAGCAGCCAAGGACTAGCGGGGGAAGAGACCCAGTACTTC. The chain carries TRBV3-1 and TRBJ2-5; 12 nucleotides agree with TRBD2. Per germline, CDR1 LGHDT and CDR2 YNNKEL (reference sequence). V trimming: 1 base; J trimming: 3 bases; junction bases outside the gene matches: 0. The CDR3 is made up of 15 amino acids.

The J gene is TRBJ1-2, the V gene TRBV12-3 or TRBV12-4; D possibly corresponds to TRBD1 (6 bases). Trimming shortened V by 8 bases and J by 4 bases, and 17 bases separated the two germline ends. The CDR3 contains 14 residues. CDR3 bases: TGTGCCAGCGGCTACAGGGAGTGGGGCTATGGCTACACCTTC. Protein product: CASGYREWGYGYTF.

The chain links TRBV7-2 to TRBJ2-7; D is undetermined. The CDR3 runs to 13 residues. Germline V CDR1 and CDR2: SGHTA, FQGNSA. V lost 7 bases to trimming and J lost 2 bases, with 12 bases between them. As DNA, the CDR3 is TGTGCCAGCACCACCCCAACCACCTACGAGCAGTACTTC. Translating it yields CASTTPTTYEQYF.

This clonotype has ten or more counts. The chain combines TRBV28 with TRBJ2-4, with D perhaps matching TRBD1 (6 bases). Germline loops: CDR1 MDHEN, CDR2 SYDVKM. This CDR3 has 17 amino acids. V lost 7 bases and J lost 0, with 19 bases in between. In nucleotides, the CDR3 is TGTGCCAGCACCCTTGGGGGAACAGGGACAGCCAAAAACATTCAGTACTTC. Protein: CASTLGGTGTAKNIQYF.

In this sample, this clonotype turned up a few times. This chain links TRBV29-1 with TRBJ2-3; D might be TRBD1 or TRBD2, each matching 6 bases. Germline V gene sequence: CDR1 SQVTM, CDR2 ANQGSEA. The CDR3 length is 15 residues. Trimming took off 8 bases at V and 3 bases at J, with 21 bases between the two ends. For the CDR3, the DNA is TGCAGCACGTTGGGCCGGGGGCTAATTACAGATACGCAGTATTTT. Translating it yields CSTLGRGLITDTQYF.

This clonotype was detected ten times or more. The V and J genes are TRBV11-2 and TRBJ2-3; D may be TRBD2 (5 bases). In germline, CDR1 is SGHAT, CDR2 FQNNGV. This CDR3 is 12 amino acids long. The V end lost 5 bases, the J end lost 6 bases, and 9 bases lay between the germline ends. The CDR3 region is CASSVTGDTQYF. The DNA for the CDR3 is TGTGCCAGCAGCGTAACGGGGGATACGCAGTATTTT. The entire variable domain, with the rest obtained from reference TRBV11-2 and TRBJ2-3, is as follows: EAGVAQSPRYKIIEKRQSVAFWCNPISGHATLYWYQQILGQGPKLLIQFQNNGVVDDSQLPKDRFSAERLKGVDSTLKIQPAKLEDSAVYLCASSVTGDTQYFGPGTRLTVL.

In this sample, this clonotype turned up a few times. J is TRBJ2-1 and V is TRBV7-2; no definite D call. Germline V CDR1 and CDR2: SGHTA, FQGNSA. The CDR3 spans 15 residues. V lost 5 bases, J lost 1 base, and 12 bases lay in between. CDR3 protein: CASSQRSLSYNEQFF. CDR3 coding DNA: TGTGCCAGCAGCCAAAGATCACTATCCTACAATGAGCAGTTCTTC. Together with reference TRBV7-2 and TRBJ2-1, the CDR3 gives the full variable domain: GAGVSQSPSNKVTEKGKDVELRCDPISGHTALYWYRQSLGQGLEFLIYFQGNSAPDKSGLPSDRFSAERTGGSVSTLTIQRTQQEDSAVYLCASSQRSLSYNEQFFGPGTRLTVL.